This TCR beta chain came from a study of response to subunit inactivated influenza vaccine. Study results and caveats: The authors offered the suggestion that each seasonal influenza vaccination recruits few new T cells.

MiXCR, applied by TCRdb to the RT-PCR reads, yields one record per CDR3 protein. The data contain approximately 490,000 distinct CDR3 sequences, around 7.7% of them singletons. This clonotype was detected only a few times. The antigen remains unidentified. CDR1 is MNHEY and CDR2 is SMNVEV in the germline V gene (reference sequence). The CDR3 loop spans 15 amino acids. The V and J ends lost 7 bases and 6 bases respectively, with 19 bases between them. The V and J genes are TRBV27 and TRBJ2-1, with D unclear. The sequencing used PBMCs from blood, collected roughly 24 months after vaccination. This clonotype originated in a man between 50 and 75 years old who received an inactivated influenza vaccine. CDR3 nucleotide sequence: TGTGCCAGCAACCCATCTCCGGTCTACGGCAATGAGCAGTTCTTC. It specifies CASNPSPVYGNEQFF.